This is a list of T cell receptor beta chains from one sample in a study of T-cell memory formation after mild COVID-19. In TCRdb, the 5' RACE reads were re-called with MiXCR into one record per CDR3 protein. The repertoire holds 250,000 to 350,000 distinct CDR3 sequences, with roughly a fifth as singletons. The specimen was PBMCs or a T cell subset sorted from them (not recorded which). These receptors all come from a man younger than 35 who had mild COVID-19 (a few samples of this study predate the infection). Cell type and time point are not known. Each CDR3 is given with its conserved first and last residue. Each record gives: J gene, V gene, clone size, D gene, CDR3 protein, CDR3 DNA. The D gene is left open where the match is weak. Some rows have no size entry. The others give once, few or many, or a class for an expanded clone.

TRBJ1-2,TRBV6-2/TRBV6-3,-,-,CASIGRQNHGYTF,TGTGCCAGCATCGGAAGGCAGAACCATGGCTACACCTTC
TRBJ2-1,TRBV12-3/TRBV12-4,-,-,CASSFAWGASYNEQFF,TGTGCCAGCAGTTTCGCTTGGGGGGCCTCCTACAATGAGCAGTTCTTC
TRBJ1-2,TRBV7-6,few,TRBD1,CASSENRNRQGGYTF,TGTGCCAGCAGCGAAAACCGAAACAGACAGGGGGGCTACACCTTC
TRBJ2-3,TRBV3-1,-,TRBD2,CASSHDRTSGYQPDTQYF,TGTGCCAGCAGCCACGACCGGACTAGCGGGTACCAACCAGATACGCAGTATTTT
TRBJ1-2,TRBV29-1,-,-,CSVWSDNYGYTF,TGCAGCGTTTGGTCGGATAACTATGGCTACACCTTC
TRBJ2-7,TRBV20-1,few,-,CSARDHGELGSYEQYF,TGCAGTGCTAGAGATCATGGGGAGTTGGGGTCCTACGAGCAGTACTTC
TRBJ1-1,TRBV29-1,few,-,CSVGYLGTEAFF,TGCAGCGTTGGTTACTTGGGAACTGAAGCTTTCTTT
TRBJ2-5,TRBV7-6,few,TRBD1,CASSFDSGQVAETQYF,TGTGCCAGCAGCTTCGACTCGGGACAGGTGGCGGAGACCCAGTACTTC
TRBJ1-2,TRBV25-1,-,-,CASSEPSTGLYGYTF,TGTGCCAGCAGTGAACCTTCGACAGGCCTCTATGGCTACACCTTC
TRBJ1-2,TRBV12-3/TRBV12-4,-,-,CASSPGTYPGGYTF,TGTGCCAGCAGTCCGGGAACCTATCCGGGCGGCTACACCTTC
TRBJ1-3,TRBV7-6,many,-,CASSSSVGNTIYF,TGTGCCAGCAGCTCGAGCGTTGGTAACACCATATATTTT
TRBJ2-3,TRBV10-2,-,-,CASSEFGRTTDTQYF,TGCGCCAGCAGTGAGTTTGGGCGGACCACAGATACGCAGTATTTT
TRBJ1-2,TRBV5-4,many,TRBD1,CASSPDQGGAGGYTF,TGTGCCAGCAGCCCGGACCAAGGGGGCGCGGGTGGCTACACCTTC
TRBJ2-3,TRBV20-1,few,TRBD2,CSAGSGAVSTDTQYF,TGCAGTGCTGGAAGCGGGGCGGTATCCACAGATACGCAGTATTTT
TRBJ2-3,TRBV7-9,-,-,CASSLGGEVDTQYF,TGTGCCAGCAGCTTAGGGGGGGAAGTCGATACGCAGTATTTT
TRBJ1-1,TRBV7-6,few,-,CASSSTGLGNTEAFF,TGTGCCAGCAGCTCAACAGGGCTAGGGAACACTGAAGCTTTCTTT
TRBJ2-5,TRBV20-1,-,-,CSATSGLSPGETQYF,TGCAGTGCTACCTCCGGGCTCTCCCCCGGGGAGACCCAGTACTTC
TRBJ2-1,TRBV11-2,few,-,CASSLGASNEQFF,TGTGCCAGCAGCTTGGGGGCCAGTAATGAGCAGTTCTTC
TRBJ2-1,TRBV28,few,-,CASSRARENEQFF,TGTGCCAGCAGCCGGGCCCGGGAGAATGAGCAGTTCTTC
TRBJ2-3,TRBV9,few,TRBD2,CASSVYGGKADTQYF,TGTGCCAGCAGCGTATACGGGGGGAAGGCAGATACGCAGTATTTT
TRBJ2-1,TRBV7-6,few,-,CASSLDSLASDEQFF,TGTGCCAGCAGCTTAGATTCGCTAGCCTCCGATGAGCAGTTCTTC
TRBJ2-1,TRBV5-4,many,TRBD1,CASSSLSGTGVDEQFF,TGTGCCAGCAGTTCCCTATCCGGGACAGGGGTGGATGAGCAGTTCTTC